These T cell receptor beta chains were read from a single sample in a study of spatial heterogeneity in lung cancer. MiXCR, applied by TCRdb to the 5' RACE reads, yields one record per CDR3 protein. Of roughly 60,000 distinct CDR3 sequences in the sample, 7.5% to 9% are singletons; the top ten hold roughly 16%. The sequences come from PBMCs, collected at surgery. The receptors come from a female donor with early-stage non-small cell lung cancer. CDR3s include the opening cysteine and the closing phenylalanine or tryptophan. Each record gives: J gene, CDR3 length, clone size, V gene, D gene, CDR3 DNA, CDR3 protein. D genes are given only for firm matches. Rows may omit the clone size; those that give it use once, few, many or a size class.

TRBJ1-2,14,few,TRBV20-1,NA,TGCAGTGCCATAATATCGGGGACTAACTATGGCTACACCTTC,CSAIISGTNYGYTF
TRBJ2-2,15,NA,TRBV19,NA,TGTGCCAGTAGTATGTCGGTGACAGGCACCGGGGAGCTGTTTTTT,CASSMSVTGTGELFF
TRBJ1-4,14,few,TRBV28,NA,TGTGCCAGCGGAGCGGACAGCCCGAATGAAAAACTGTTTTTT,CASGADSPNEKLFF
TRBJ2-1,12,many,TRBV18,NA,TGTGCCAGCTCACCAGGAGGGAGTGAGCAGTTCTTC,CASSPGGSEQFF
TRBJ2-5,13,few,TRBV6-5,NA,TGTGCCAGCAGTTACGGCAGGGAAGAGACCCAGTACTTC,CASSYGREETQYF
TRBJ1-6,14,NA,TRBV28,NA,TGTGCCAGCATCCTTGAGACAGGCGGTTCACCCCTCCACTTT,CASILETGGSPLHF
TRBJ1-3,17,few,TRBV3-1,NA,TGTGCCAGCAGCCAAGACAGGTCGGGAGCGCGTGAAAACACCATATATTTT,CASSQDRSGARENTIYF
TRBJ2-3,13,few,TRBV29-1,TRBD1,TGCAGTCCTCGGGACAGGGACACAGATACGCAGTATTTT,CSPRDRDTDTQYF
TRBJ2-5,14,NA,TRBV7-9,TRBD1,TGTGCCAGCAGCGTCACAGGGGTTGGCGAGACCCAGTACTTC,CASSVTGVGETQYF
TRBJ1-1,17,few,TRBV6-5,NA,TGTGCCAGCAGTTACTTTAGGACGGGGGCAATGAACACTGAAGCTTTCTTT,CASSYFRTGAMNTEAFF
TRBJ2-1,13,NA,TRBV5-6,NA,TGTGCCAGCAGCTTGGCCTCAGGGGATGAGCAGTTCTTC,CASSLASGDEQFF
TRBJ2-5,13,many,TRBV20-1,NA,TGCAGTGCTAGCGAACAGGGACGAGAGACCCAGTACTTC,CSASEQGRETQYF
TRBJ1-1,13,many,TRBV7-9,NA,TGTGCCAGCAGCTTAGCCGCAGGGGATGGAGCTTTCTTT,CASSLAAGDGAFF
TRBJ2-5,14,NA,TRBV7-9,NA,TGTGCCAGCAGCTTACGGGGCGAGCGGCAGACCCAGTACTTC,CASSLRGERQTQYF
TRBJ1-2,15,NA,TRBV20-1,NA,TGCAGTGCTAGTCCCGGTGGAGGGGTGGACTATGGCTACACCTTC,CSASPGGGVDYGYTF
TRBJ2-3,15,few,TRBV20-1,NA,TGCAGTGCCGACGAAGTCGGAGTGACCACAGATACGCAGTATTTT,CSADEVGVTTDTQYF
TRBJ1-1,15,NA,TRBV4-1,TRBD1,TGCGCCAGCAGCCCTTGGGACAGGGGTCTCACTGAAGCTTTCTTT,CASSPWDRGLTEAFF
TRBJ2-2,16,many,TRBV7-7,NA,TGTGCCAGCAGCTTAGGACGGACAGTTAACACCGGGGAGCTGTTTTTT,CASSLGRTVNTGELFF
TRBJ1-3,16,many,TRBV7-6,NA,TGTGCCAGCAGCTTAGGGGAGGGCCGCTCTGGAAACACCATATATTTT,CASSLGEGRSGNTIYF
TRBJ2-4,12,many,TRBV20-1,NA,TGCAGTGCAAATGTACAGGGATACATTCAGTACTTC,CSANVQGYIQYF
TRBJ2-5,13,many,TRBV6-5,NA,TGTGCCAGCAGTCGCGAAGCCCGGGGGACCCAGTACTTC,CASSREARGTQYF
TRBJ2-5,15,many,TRBV5-1,NA,TGCGCCAGCAGCTTGGGTCCTGCGCAGGGCCAGACCCAGTACTTC,CASSLGPAQGQTQYF
TRBJ1-6,16,NA,TRBV27,TRBD1,TGTGCCAGCACCCCGATGGACAGGGAATATAATTCACCCCTCCACTTT,CASTPMDREYNSPLHF
TRBJ1-5,14,few,TRBV6-1,NA,TGTGCCAGCAGTGAATCAGGGCCCAATCAGCCCCAGCATTTT,CASSESGPNQPQHF
TRBJ2-7,15,NA,TRBV12-3/TRBV12-4,TRBD2,TGTGCCAGCAGTATAGCGGGACTCAGCTCCTACGAGCAGTACTTC,CASSIAGLSSYEQYF
TRBJ2-5,14,many,TRBV10-3,NA,TGTGCCATCAGTGTTGGAGGGGTGGAAGAGACCCAGTACTTC,CAISVGGVEETQYF
TRBJ1-4,15,few,TRBV11-2,NA,TGTGCCAGCAGCCCCGCGAGGGCTTCTAATGAAAAACTGTTTTTT,CASSPARASNEKLFF
TRBJ1-1,14,NA,TRBV7-3,TRBD1,TGTGCCAGCAGCTTAACCCGGGACAGCACTGAAGCTTTCTTT,CASSLTRDSTEAFF
TRBJ2-4,15,many,TRBV3-1,TRBD1,TGTGCCAGCAGCTCCTGGACAGGGGGAGAAAACATTCAGTACTTC,CASSSWTGGENIQYF
TRBJ1-2,15,many,TRBV5-4,NA,TGTGCCAGCAGCTTGTTCGAGAACGCAAACTATGGCTACACCTTC,CASSLFENANYGYTF
TRBJ1-2,16,few,TRBV10-3,TRBD1,TGTGCCATCAGTGAAGTCAGAGCCAGGGGGGACTATGGCTACACCTTC,CAISEVRARGDYGYTF
TRBJ2-3,16,few,TRBV5-4,TRBD2,TGTGCCAGCAGCCCTGGTGGCCTAGCGGCGACAGATACGCAGTATTTT,CASSPGGLAATDTQYF
TRBJ2-1,14,NA,TRBV11-3,NA,TGTGCCAGCAGCTTAGTGGCTAGCACGAATGAGCAGTTCTTC,CASSLVASTNEQFF
TRBJ1-2,14,many,TRBV12-3/TRBV12-4,NA,TGTGCCAGCAGTTTTGGTGATCCTAACTATGGCTACACCTTC,CASSFGDPNYGYTF
TRBJ2-5,16,few,TRBV4-1,TRBD2,TGCGCCAGCAGCCAAGGTCCTAGCGGGATCCAAGAGACCCAGTACTTC,CASSQGPSGIQETQYF
TRBJ2-4,14,many,TRBV5-3,NA,TGTGCCAGAAGCTTGGTACAGGGCGGAAACATTCAGTACTTC,CARSLVQGGNIQYF
TRBJ2-3,17,NA,TRBV28,TRBD2,TGTGCCAGCAGTGCACCGACTAGCGGGCTCCCCACAGATACGCAGTATTTT,CASSAPTSGLPTDTQYF
TRBJ1-1,13,many,TRBV20-1,NA,TGCAGTGCTAGAGTTGGGCTGAACACTGAAGCTTTCTTT,CSARVGLNTEAFF
TRBJ1-5,15,many,TRBV7-2,NA,TGTGCCAGCAGCTTAGACGGGGGACGCAATCAGCCCCAGCATTTT,CASSLDGGRNQPQHF
TRBJ2-3,14,many,TRBV14,TRBD1,TGTGCCAGCAGCCGGAGACAGGGCGCAGATACGCAGTATTTT,CASSRRQGADTQYF
TRBJ2-2,11,many,TRBV28,NA,TGTGCCAGCAGGAGTGGCGGGGAGCTGTTTTTT,CASRSGGELFF
TRBJ2-5,15,many,TRBV28,TRBD1,TGTGCCAGCGCCCCCCACACAGGGGGAGCGGAGACCCAGTACTTC,CASAPHTGGAETQYF
TRBJ1-2,17,NA,TRBV15,TRBD1,TGTGCCACCAGCAGAGGTTTTCCGGGACAGGGGGCGCTTGGCTACACCTTC,CATSRGFPGQGALGYTF
TRBJ1-6,14,few,TRBV27,TRBD1,TGTGCCAGCACCGTCCGGGACAGAAATTCACCCCTCCACTTT,CASTVRDRNSPLHF
TRBJ1-6,14,NA,TRBV3-1,NA,TGTGCCAGCACCCATGGGGTGTCTAATTCACCCCTCCACTTT,CASTHGVSNSPLHF
TRBJ2-5,15,few,TRBV6-1,NA,TGTGCCAGCAGTGAAGTTTGGTCTACAAGGGAGACCCAGTACTTC,CASSEVWSTRETQYF
TRBJ2-5,13,few,TRBV7-9,TRBD1,TGTGCCAGCAGCCTGACAGGGGATGAGACCCAGTACTTC,CASSLTGDETQYF
TRBJ1-1,14,many,TRBV5-1,NA,TGCGCCAGCAGCCCCGAGGGGCGGAAAACTGAAGCTTTCTTT,CASSPEGRKTEAFF
TRBJ1-1,15,many,TRBV3-1,NA,TGTGCCAGCAGCCAAGGGACATTGCTCTCCACTGAAGCTTTCTTT,CASSQGTLLSTEAFF
TRBJ1-5,14,few,TRBV28,NA,TGTGCCAGCAGCCCCCCAGCTAGCAATCAGCCCCAGCATTTT,CASSPPASNQPQHF
TRBJ1-2,14,many,TRBV18,NA,TGTGCCAGCTCACCAGACGGACACGTTTATGGCTACACCTTC,CASSPDGHVYGYTF
TRBJ2-2,18,many,TRBV28,NA,TGTGCCAGCAGTTTAGAATATTACGGGGACAAAAACACCGGGGAGCTGTTTTTT,CASSLEYYGDKNTGELFF